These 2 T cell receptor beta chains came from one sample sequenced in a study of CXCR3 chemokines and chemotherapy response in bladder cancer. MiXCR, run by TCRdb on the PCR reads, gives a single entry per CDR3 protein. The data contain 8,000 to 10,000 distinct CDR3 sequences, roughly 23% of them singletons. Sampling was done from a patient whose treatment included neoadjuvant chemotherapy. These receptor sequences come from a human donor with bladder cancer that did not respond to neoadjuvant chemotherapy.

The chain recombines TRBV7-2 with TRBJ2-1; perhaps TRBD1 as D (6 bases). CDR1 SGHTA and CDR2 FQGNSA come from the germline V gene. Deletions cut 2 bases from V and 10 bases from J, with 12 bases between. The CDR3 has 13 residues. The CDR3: CASSLLGAGEQFF. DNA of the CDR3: TGTGCCAGCAGCTTACTGGGGGCCGGGGAGCAGTTCTTC.

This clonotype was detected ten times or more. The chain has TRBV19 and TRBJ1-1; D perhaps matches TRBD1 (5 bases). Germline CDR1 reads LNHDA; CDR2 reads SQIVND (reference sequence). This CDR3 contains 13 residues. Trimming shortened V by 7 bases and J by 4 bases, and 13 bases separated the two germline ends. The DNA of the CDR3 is TGTGCCAGTACTAAGGCGGGACCCACTGAAGCTTTCTTT. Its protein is CASTKAGPTEAFF.